These T cell receptor beta chains were read from a single sample in a study of CD8 T cells in ankylosing spondylitis. TCRdb re-called the 5' RACE reads with MiXCR, one entry per CDR3 protein. The sample holds about 240,000 distinct CDR3 sequences, approximately 9% seen once. Sequencing used blood, either unsorted or a sorted T cell fraction (not recorded which). The receptors were sampled from a male donor with ankylosing spondylitis or in good health (not recorded which). Both conserved end residues are part of each CDR3. The order of the fields is clone size, D gene, J gene, V gene, CDR3 protein, CDR3 DNA. D genes are given only for firm matches. Only part of the rows carry a size: once, few, many, or a class if the clone is expanded.

>-|TRBD2|TRBJ2-5|TRBV7-9
CASSSTSGGAVEETQYF
TGTGCCAGCAGCTCGACTAGCGGGGGGGCCGTGGAAGAGACCCAGTACTTC
>many|-|TRBJ1-1|TRBV5-1
CASRPDRNTEAFF
TGCGCCAGCAGGCCCGACAGGAACACTGAAGCTTTCTTT
>many|-|TRBJ2-5|TRBV29-1
CSVEDGGWKTQYF
TGCAGCGTTGAAGACGGTGGTTGGAAGACCCAGTACTTC
>many|-|TRBJ2-7|TRBV12-3/TRBV12-4
CASRTTGTPYF
TGTGCCAGCAGGACCACAGGGACGCCGTACTTC
>-|-|TRBJ1-3|TRBV5-1
CASSRRGSGNTIYF
TGCGCCAGCAGCCGCAGGGGCTCTGGAAACACCATATATTTT
>many|TRBD1|TRBJ1-1|TRBV24-1
CATSTQGQGAAFF
TGTGCCACCTCCACCCAGGGACAGGGCGCAGCTTTCTTT
>many|-|TRBJ1-4|TRBV9
CASSGKRIINEKLFF
TGTGCCAGCAGCGGAAAGCGGATTATTAATGAAAAACTGTTTTTT
>many|-|TRBJ2-5|TRBV10-3
CAISVDGETQYF
TGTGCCATCAGTGTAGATGGGGAGACCCAGTACTTC
>many|-|TRBJ2-2|TRBV10-3
CAASLGQGTPWELFF
TGTGCCGCCTCCTTGGGTCAGGGAACCCCTTGGGAGCTGTTTTTT
>many|-|TRBJ1-1|TRBV5-1
CASSLAGTDYTEAFF
TGCGCCAGCAGCTTGGCCGGGACGGATTACACTGAAGCTTTCTTT
>many|-|TRBJ2-3|TRBV4-3
CASSQDGGGATQYF
TGCGCCAGCAGCCAAGATGGAGGTGGGGCTACGCAGTATTTT
>many|-|TRBJ1-2|TRBV5-1
CASTFDVNYGYTF
TGCGCCAGCACCTTCGACGTCAACTATGGCTACACCTTC
>many|TRBD2|TRBJ2-3|TRBV5-1
CASSLAALIAGEADTQYF
TGCGCCAGCAGCTTGGCCGCCTTGATAGCGGGAGAGGCAGATACGCAGTATTTT
>many|TRBD1|TRBJ1-2|TRBV6-5
CASSSVSGTGSGYTF
TGTGCCAGCAGTTCCGTCTCCGGGACAGGGAGCGGCTACACCTTC
>many|TRBD2|TRBJ2-1|TRBV7-2
CASSLAPGLAGTEQFF
TGTGCCAGCAGCTTAGCACCGGGACTAGCGGGAACTGAGCAGTTCTTC
>many|-|TRBJ2-2|TRBV12-3/TRBV12-4
CASSSLALNTGELFF
TGTGCCAGCAGTTCGCTAGCGCTCAACACCGGGGAGCTGTTTTTT
>many|TRBD2|TRBJ2-3|TRBV20-1
CSAYRTSGGMSTDTQYF
TGCAGTGCTTATCGGACTAGCGGGGGAATGAGCACAGATACGCAGTATTTT
>-|-|TRBJ2-7|TRBV6-1
CATRDGGFSYEQYF
TGTGCCACCCGGGATGGGGGCTTTTCCTACGAGCAGTACTTC